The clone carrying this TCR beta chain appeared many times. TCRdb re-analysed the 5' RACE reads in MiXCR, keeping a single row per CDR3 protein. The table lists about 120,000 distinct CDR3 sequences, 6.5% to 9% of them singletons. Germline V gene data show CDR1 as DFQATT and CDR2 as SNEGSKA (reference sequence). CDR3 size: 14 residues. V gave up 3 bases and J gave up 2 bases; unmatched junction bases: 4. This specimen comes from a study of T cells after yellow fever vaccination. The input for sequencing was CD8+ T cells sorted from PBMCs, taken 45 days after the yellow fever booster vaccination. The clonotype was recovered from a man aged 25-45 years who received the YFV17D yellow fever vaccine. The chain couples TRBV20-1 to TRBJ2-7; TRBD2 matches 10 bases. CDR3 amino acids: CSASIGLAAYEQYF. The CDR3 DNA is TGCAGTGCTAGCATTGGACTAGCGGCCTACGAGCAGTACTTC.